This passage covers 30 T cell receptor beta chains from one sample sequenced in a study of blood T cell repertoires in COVID-19. Only in-frame clones appear in the TCRdb table, and some are missing; sequencing was by immunoSEQ multiplex PCR. The sample lists 69,000 or so clones; approximately 80% were seen once. The sample comprised peripheral blood. The origin of the receptors is a woman of 80 years or more with acute or convalescent COVID-19.

The chain combines TRBV4-2 with TRBJ2-1; 11 positions match TRBD2. The CDR3 has 17 amino acids. The V gene's germline CDR1 is LGHNA and CDR2 YNFKEQ. V was pared by 1 base and J by 4 bases, with 6 bases of the junction left unmatched. The CDR3 region has the DNA TGTGCCAGCAGCCAAGCTCAACTAGCGGGGGTTTACAATGAGCAGTTCTTC. Encoded protein: CASSQAQLAGVYNEQFF.

The table lists this clone with a few counts. V and J are TRBV6-1 and TRBJ1-1; 7 nucleotides align to TRBD1. Germline values: CDR1 MNHNS, CDR2 SASEGT. CDR3 length: 16 residues. V shed 4 bases, J shed 4 bases, and the junction held 12 bases outside the gene matches. This CDR3 is CASSVGYRQGSTEAFF. The CDR3 DNA reads as TGTGCCAGCAGTGTAGGATACCGACAGGGATCCACTGAAGCTTTCTTT.

J is TRBJ2-7 and V is TRBV12-3 or TRBV12-4; 8 nucleotides match TRBD1. There are 13 residues in the CDR3. Unmatched junction bases numbered 4, after V lost 4 bases and J lost 5 bases. CDR3 in DNA: TGTGCCAGCAGTTCAGACAGGGGCGACGAGCAGTACTTC. It yields the protein CASSSDRGDEQYF.

V and J are TRBV18 and TRBJ1-2, with D perhaps TRBD1 (5 bases). The CDR3 consists of 17 residues. Germline values: CDR1 KGHSH, CDR2 LQKENI. V was pared by 4 bases and J by 4 bases, with 22 bases between. This CDR3 is CASSLDGDGGFLYGYTF. CDR3 nucleotide sequence: TGTGCCAGCTCACTGGACGGAGATGGGGGGTTCCTCTATGGCTACACCTTC.

There are a few counts of this clone. The genes are TRBV2 and TRBJ1-6, with 7 bases lining up with TRBD1. Germline assignment: CDR1 SNHLY and CDR2 FYNNEI. The junction had 6 bases not matched to a gene; V was cut back by 6 bases and J by 1 base. The CDR3 runs 16 residues. CDR3 sequence: CASRMDRSSYNSPLHF. Here the CDR3 DNA reads TGTGCCAGCAGGATGGACAGGTCTTCCTATAATTCACCCCTCCACTTT. Variable domain in full (rest from reference TRBV2 and TRBJ1-6): EPEVTQTPSHQVTQMGQEVILRCVPISNHLYFYWYRQILGQKVEFLVSFYNNEISEKSEIFDDQFSVERPDGSNFTLKIRSTKLEDSAMYFCASRMDRSSYNSPLHFGNGTRLTVT.

The J gene is TRBJ2-1, the V gene TRBV5-1; the match to TRBD1 covers 7 bases. Germline loops: CDR1 SGHRS, CDR2 YFSETQ. CDR3 size: 14 residues. J gave up 8 bases and V 4 bases, and 9 bases lay outside the gene matches. CDR3 sequence reads: CASSNGTVSYEQFF. The CDR3 DNA reads as TGCGCCAGCAGCAACGGGACAGTGTCCTATGAGCAGTTCTTC.

The genes are TRBV10-2 and TRBJ2-4; possible D gene TRBD1, 6 bases. The CDR3 runs 16 residues. Deletions cut 10 bases from V and 0 bases from J, with 19 bases between. Germline CDR1 WSHSY, CDR2 SAAADI. CDR3 nucleotides: TGCGCCACCGCGGCTCCGGGACAATTAGCCAAAAACATTCAGTACTTC. Translated, it gives CATAAPGQLAKNIQYF.

The chain recombines TRBV19 with TRBJ2-1, with 10 bases fitting TRBD1. This CDR3 comprises 16 residues. V shed 5 bases, J shed 0 bases, and the junction held 4 bases outside the gene matches. Germline lookup yields CDR1 LNHDA and CDR2 SQIVND (reference sequence). CDR3 amino acids: CASSARTGGSYNEQFF. CDR3 sequence (DNA): TGTGCCAGTAGTGCCCGGACAGGGGGCTCCTACAATGAGCAGTTCTTC.

The rearrangement uses TRBV5-8 and TRBJ1-4; the match to TRBD1 covers 10 bases. The CDR3 consists of 16 residues. V trimming: 6 bases; J trimming: 2 bases; junction bases outside the gene matches: 7. Germline V gene data show CDR1 as SGHTS and CDR2 as YDEGEE. The CDR3 spells CASNVGTGVTNEKLFF. The CDR3 nucleotides read TGTGCCAGCAACGTCGGGACAGGGGTTACTAATGAAAAACTGTTTTTT. Combining the CDR3 with reference TRBV5-8 and TRBJ1-4 gives the whole variable domain EAGVTQSPTHLIKTRGQQATLRCSPISGHTSVYWYQQALGLGLQFLLWYDEGEERNRGNFPPRFSGRQFPNYSSELNVNALELEDSALYLCASNVGTGVTNEKLFFGSGTQLSVL.

The chain links TRBV3-1 (or the pseudogene TRBV3-2) to TRBJ1-4; maybe TRBD1 (6 bases). The V end lost 4 bases, the J end lost 10 bases, and 19 bases lay between the germline ends. CDR3 length: 15 amino acids. Germline-derived CDR1 and CDR2 are LGHDT and YNNKEL (reference sequence). The CDR3 region has the DNA TGTGCCAGCAGCCCCACAGGGATGATGGGGATAAAACTGTTTTTT. Its protein product is CASSPTGMMGIKLFF.

The chain combines TRBV10-1 with TRBJ2-1; D call uncertain. Germline CDR1 reads WNHNN; CDR2 reads SYGVQD (reference sequence). Trimming left V 1 base short and J 7 bases short, with 8 bases between. CDR3 length equals 13 residues. The chain's CDR3 is CASSEFRRNEQFF. The CDR3 nucleotides read TGCGCCAGCAGTGAGTTTCGCCGGAATGAGCAGTTCTTC.

The rearrangement joins TRBV9 to TRBJ2-2; TRBD2 matches 9 bases. Germline CDR1 reads SGDLS; CDR2 reads YYNGEE. CDR3 length: 17 amino acids. Trimming took 0 bases from V and 7 from J; bases not matched to a gene: 10. This CDR3 reads CASSVETRGGAGGELFF. In DNA form, the CDR3 reads TGTGCCAGCAGCGTAGAAACTCGCGGGGGGGCCGGCGGGGAGCTGTTTTTT.

V gene TRBV27 combines with J gene TRBJ2-1, with D tentatively TRBD2 (6 bases). This CDR3 contains 14 residues. With 8 bases removed from V and 1 base from J, the gap between germline ends came to 12 bases. CDR1 and CDR2 from the germline V gene are MNHEY and SMNVEV (reference sequence). The CDR3 reads CASHTSGSYNEQFF. The CDR3 DNA reads as TGTGCCAGCCACACGAGCGGGTCCTACAATGAGCAGTTCTTC.

The rearrangement uses TRBV18 and TRBJ2-3; possibly TRBD2 for D (6 bases). The V gene lost 4 bases and the J gene lost 2 bases, with 10 bases spanning the gap. Per the germline V gene, CDR1 is KGHSH and CDR2 is LQKENI. This CDR3 is 14 amino acids long. CDR3 protein: CASSQGLHTDTQYF. CDR3 nucleotide sequence: TGTGCCAGCTCACAGGGACTTCACACAGATACGCAGTATTTT.

The rearrangement uses TRBV5-6 and TRBJ1-2; TRBD1 matches at 10 bases. Trimming at V came to 5 bases and at J to 4 bases, leaving 5 bases not matched to a gene. The CDR3 length is 14 residues. The germline gives CDR1 SGHDT, CDR2 YYEEEE. The CDR3 is CASSRDRGPYGYTF. Here the CDR3 DNA reads TGTGCCAGCAGTCGGGACAGGGGACCCTATGGCTACACCTTC. The complete variable domain, with remaining parts taken from reference TRBV5-6 and TRBJ1-2, reads DAGVTQSPTHLIKTRGQQVTLRCSPKSGHDTVSWYQQALGQGPQFIFQYYEEEERQRGNFPDRFSGHQFPNYSSELNVNALLLGDSALYLCASSRDRGPYGYTFGSGTRLTVV.

The V gene is TRBV3-1 (or the pseudogene TRBV3-2), the J gene TRBJ1-2, with 7 bases identical to TRBD1. The germline V gene encodes CDR1 LGHDT and CDR2 YNNKEL (reference sequence). The CDR3 length is 15 residues. The ends lost 4 bases at V and 8 bases at J; junction bases unmatched: 13. As DNA, the CDR3 is TGTGCCAGCAGCCTACTACAGGGGAGGTTAAGCGGCTACACCTTC. Its protein product is CASSLLQGRLSGYTF.

This chain uses TRBV6-2 or TRBV6-3 with TRBJ1-4; maybe TRBD1 (5 bases). V lost 2 bases and J 8 bases, leaving 15 bases between the germline ends. Germline V gene sequence: CDR1 MNHEY, CDR2 SVGEGT. The CDR3 has 15 residues. The CDR3 protein is CASSYPSGMYEKLFF. The DNA for the CDR3 is TGTGCCAGCAGTTACCCCTCAGGGATGTACGAAAAACTGTTTTTT.

CDR3 residues: CVTRLAGAGETQYF. CDR3 sequence (DNA): TGTGTCACCCGGCTAGCGGGGGCCGGGGAGACCCAGTACTTC. This chain uses TRBV27 with TRBJ2-5; the match to TRBD2 covers 10 bases. This CDR3 has 14 residues. Looked up from germline, CDR1 is MNHEY and CDR2 is SMNVEV (reference sequence).

The chain joins TRBV19 to TRBJ2-1, with D maybe TRBD2 (6 bases). This CDR3 contains 14 residues. With 2 bases removed from V and 10 bases from J, the gap between germline ends came to 15 bases. Looked up from germline, CDR1 is LNHDA and CDR2 is SQIVND (reference sequence). The CDR3 DNA is TGTGCCAGTAGTATACAACTAGCTGGGAGGGAGCAGTTCTTC. Its translation is CASSIQLAGREQFF.

The chain has TRBV6-2 or TRBV6-3 and TRBJ1-6; D possibly corresponds to TRBD1 (6 bases). The CDR3 consists of 15 residues. V was clipped by 2 bases and J by 11 bases, with 16 bases between them. Germline V gene data show CDR1 as MNHEY and CDR2 as SVGEGT. CDR3 DNA: TGTGCCAGCAGTTACGGTGGGGGCCTAGGGGCACCCCTCCACTTT. Translation: CASSYGGGLGAPLHF.

This clone has only a few counts. This chain connects TRBV6-6 to TRBJ1-5; TRBD1 is a possible D gene (6 bases). V was shortened by 6 bases and J by 4 bases, with 7 bases between the two germline ends. This CDR3 has 12 residues. Germline assignment: CDR1 MNHNY and CDR2 SVGAGI (reference sequence). CDR3 bases: TGTGCCAGCAGACAGGGTAATCAGCCCCAGCATTTT. It encodes CASRQGNQPQHF.

J is TRBJ2-1 and V is TRBV11-3, with D possibly being TRBD1 (6 bases). CDR1 is SGHNT and CDR2 is YENEEA in the germline V gene. This CDR3 is built from 15 residues. Trimming took off 5 bases at V and 0 bases at J, with 11 bases between the two ends. The CDR3: CASSRGSGSYNEQFF. The CDR3 region has the DNA TGTGCCAGCAGCAGGGGGTCAGGCTCCTACAATGAGCAGTTCTTC. The entire variable domain, with the rest obtained from reference TRBV11-3 and TRBJ2-1, is as follows: EAGVVQSPRYKIIEKKQPVAFWCNPISGHNTLYWYLQNLGQGPELLIRYENEEAVDDSQLPKDRFSAERLKGVDSTLKIQPAELGDSAVYLCASSRGSGSYNEQFFGPGTRLTVL.

The CDR3 region is CASIRQGGANTEAFF. The CDR3, as DNA: TGTGCCAGCATCAGACAGGGGGGGGCAAACACTGAAGCTTTCTTT. This chain connects TRBV3-1 (or the pseudogene TRBV3-2) to TRBJ1-1, with 9 positions matching TRBD1. In germline, CDR1 is LGHDT, CDR2 YNNKEL (reference sequence). After removal of 7 bases from V and 2 bases from J, the junction contained 8 bases not matched to a gene. CDR3 length: 15 residues.

This clone turned up a few times. The chain recombines TRBV6-1 with TRBJ1-4, with 8 bases matching TRBD1. V dropped 0 bases and J dropped 7; count of bases not matched to a gene: 4. The germline CDR1 and CDR2 sequences are MNHNS and SASEGT. The CDR3 is 15 amino acids. This CDR3 reads CASSEAQGASEKLFF. The DNA for the CDR3 is TGTGCCAGCAGTGAAGCCCAGGGGGCGAGTGAAAAACTGTTTTTT.

The chain couples TRBV7-2 to TRBJ2-7; 8 nucleotides line up with TRBD2. CDR3 length: 13 residues. Unmatched junction bases numbered 2, after V lost 5 bases and J lost 2 bases. Germline V gene data show CDR1 as SGHTA and CDR2 as FQGNSA. CDR3 region: CASSALAAYEQYF. The CDR3 DNA reads TGTGCCAGCAGCGCACTAGCGGCCTACGAGCAGTACTTC.

V and J are TRBV18 and TRBJ2-1, with a tentative D call TRBD1 (6 bases). V lost 5 bases to trimming and J lost 4 bases, with 12 bases between them. The CDR3 loop spans 14 amino acids. Germline V gene sequence: CDR1 KGHSH, CDR2 LQKENI. In DNA form, the CDR3 reads TGTGCCAGCTCAAATGCCAGGGGTTACAATGAGCAGTTCTTC. Protein: CASSNARGYNEQFF.

This chain links TRBV23-1 with TRBJ2-5; TRBD2 might be the D (5 bases). TRBV23-1 counts as an open reading frame of uncertain function. The germline V and J ends were trimmed by 1 base and 2 bases, with 14 bases remaining between them. The CDR3 contains 16 residues. The CDR3 DNA reads TGCGCCAGCAGTCAATACATGAGGGCCCCACAAGAGACCCAGTACTTC. Encoded protein: CASSQYMRAPQETQYF.

The chain combines TRBV5-1 with TRBJ2-7; 7 positions agree with TRBD1. The germline V gene encodes CDR1 SGHRS and CDR2 YFSETQ. The J segment lost 5 bases and the V segment lost 4 bases, leaving 12 bases of the junction unmatched. This CDR3 spans 15 amino acids. CDR3 coding DNA: TGCGCCAGCAGCACCGGAGGCCAGGGGGTCCACGAGCAGTACTTC. It specifies CASSTGGQGVHEQYF. The variable domain in full, with the rest retrieved from reference TRBV5-1 and TRBJ2-7, is KAGVTQTPRYLIKTRGQQVTLSCSPISGHRSVSWYQQTPGQGLQFLFEYFSETQRNKGNFPGRFSGRQFSNSRSEMNVSTLELGDSALYLCASSTGGQGVHEQYFGPGTRLTVT.

The table lists this clone with a count of one. The chain carries TRBV5-1 and TRBJ1-4; the D gene is possibly TRBD1 (5 bases). Trimming took 5 bases from V and 2 from J, leaving 10 bases between them. Germline V CDR1 and CDR2: SGHRS, YFSETQ. The CDR3 runs 14 residues. The CDR3, as DNA: TGCGCCAGCAGAGAGACAGACACTAATGAAAAACTGTTTTTT. Translating it yields CASRETDTNEKLFF. The whole variable domain, filled in from reference TRBV5-1 and TRBJ1-4, reads KAGVTQTPRYLIKTRGQQVTLSCSPISGHRSVSWYQQTPGQGLQFLFEYFSETQRNKGNFPGRFSGRQFSNSRSEMNVSTLELGDSALYLCASRETDTNEKLFFGSGTQLSVL.

This chain connects TRBV5-1 to TRBJ2-6; D might be TRBD1 (6 bases). The V gene's germline CDR1 is SGHRS and CDR2 YFSETQ. CDR3 length equals 16 residues. The V end lost 0 bases, the J end lost 0 bases, and 7 bases lay between the germline ends. The CDR3 DNA is TGCGCCAGCAGCTTGGGGACAGCCTCTGGGGCCAACGTCCTGACTTTC. Its translation: CASSLGTASGANVLTF.